This T cell receptor (beta chain) came from a study of shared clonotypes between healthy human individuals. Naive CD8 cells lacked CD45RO and underwent positive selection for CCR7, leaving out terminally differentiated effector memory CD45RA+ cells. J lost 5 bases, V lost 3 bases, and 11 bases had no gene match. The germline V gene has CDR1 SGDLS and CDR2 YYNGEE. The CDR3 consists of 17 residues. Libraries were prepared by immunoSEQ multiplex PCR; TCRdb keeps only in-frame clonotypes and omits some of them. The table lists about 2.1 million clones, roughly 93% of them singletons. The gene calls are TRBV9 and TRBJ2-2; TRBD1 matches at 9 bases. The sequenced material came from naive CD8+ T cells from PBMCs. The sequence was obtained from a man younger than 30 in good health. Some clones in this sample may be carry-over from other donors' samples. The CDR3 region has the DNA TGTGCCAGCAGCGCTCTACCGGGACAGGGAGGGACCGGGGAGCTGTTTTTT. Its translation: CASSALPGQGGTGELFF.